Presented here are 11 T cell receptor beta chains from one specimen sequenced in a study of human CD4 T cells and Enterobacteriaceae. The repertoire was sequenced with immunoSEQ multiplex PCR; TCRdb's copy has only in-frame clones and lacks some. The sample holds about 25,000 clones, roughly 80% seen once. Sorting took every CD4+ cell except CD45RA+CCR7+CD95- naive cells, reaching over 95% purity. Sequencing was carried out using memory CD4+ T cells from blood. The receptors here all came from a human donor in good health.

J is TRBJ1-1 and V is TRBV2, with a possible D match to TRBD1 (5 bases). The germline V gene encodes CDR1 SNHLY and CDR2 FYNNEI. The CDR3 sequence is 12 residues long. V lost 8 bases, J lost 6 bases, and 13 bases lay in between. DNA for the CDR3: TGTGCCAGCCGTCCAGGGTTGGCTGAAGCTTTCTTT. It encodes CASRPGLAEAFF.

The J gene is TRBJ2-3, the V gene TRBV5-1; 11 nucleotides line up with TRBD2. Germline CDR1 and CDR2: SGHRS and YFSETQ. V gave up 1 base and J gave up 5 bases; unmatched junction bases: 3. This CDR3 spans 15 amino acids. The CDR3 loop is CASSLSSGGLDTQYF. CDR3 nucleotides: TGCGCCAGCAGCTTGTCTAGCGGGGGGTTAGATACGCAGTATTTT.

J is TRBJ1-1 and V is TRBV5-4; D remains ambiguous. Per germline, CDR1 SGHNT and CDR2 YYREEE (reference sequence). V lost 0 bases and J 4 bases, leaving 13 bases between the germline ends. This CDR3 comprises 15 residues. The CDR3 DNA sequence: TGTGCCAGCAGCTTGGCCGGAGCTTCGGGCACTGAAGCTTTCTTT. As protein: CASSLAGASGTEAFF.

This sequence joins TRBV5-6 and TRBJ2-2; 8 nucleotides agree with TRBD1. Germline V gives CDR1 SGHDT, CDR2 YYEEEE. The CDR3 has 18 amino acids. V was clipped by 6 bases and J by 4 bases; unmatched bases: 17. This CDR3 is CASTKAGTGASITGELFF. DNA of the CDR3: TGTGCCAGCACCAAAGCCGGGACAGGAGCTTCTATCACCGGGGAGCTGTTTTTT. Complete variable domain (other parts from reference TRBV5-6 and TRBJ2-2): DAGVTQSPTHLIKTRGQQVTLRCSPKSGHDTVSWYQQALGQGPQFIFQYYEEEERQRGNFPDRFSGHQFPNYSSELNVNALLLGDSALYLCASTKAGTGASITGELFFGEGSRLTVL.

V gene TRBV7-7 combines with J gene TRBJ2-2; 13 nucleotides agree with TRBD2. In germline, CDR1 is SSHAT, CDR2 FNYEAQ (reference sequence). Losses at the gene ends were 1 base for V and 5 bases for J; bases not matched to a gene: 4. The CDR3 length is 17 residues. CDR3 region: CASSLETSGGRTGELFF. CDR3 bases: TGTGCCAGCAGCTTAGAGACTAGCGGGGGGAGGACCGGGGAGCTGTTTTTT.

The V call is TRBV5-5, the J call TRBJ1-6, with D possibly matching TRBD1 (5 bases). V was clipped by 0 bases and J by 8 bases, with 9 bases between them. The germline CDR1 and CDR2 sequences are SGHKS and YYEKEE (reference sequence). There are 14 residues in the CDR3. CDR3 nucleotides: TGTGCCAGCAGCTTGGAGGGGAATGATTCACCCCTCCACTTT. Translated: CASSLEGNDSPLHF.

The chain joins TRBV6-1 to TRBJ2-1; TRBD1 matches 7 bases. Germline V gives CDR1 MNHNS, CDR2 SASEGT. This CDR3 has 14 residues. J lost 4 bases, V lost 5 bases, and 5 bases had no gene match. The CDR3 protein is CASSTRDSYNEQFF. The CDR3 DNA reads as TGTGCCAGCAGTACCCGGGACAGTTACAATGAGCAGTTCTTC.

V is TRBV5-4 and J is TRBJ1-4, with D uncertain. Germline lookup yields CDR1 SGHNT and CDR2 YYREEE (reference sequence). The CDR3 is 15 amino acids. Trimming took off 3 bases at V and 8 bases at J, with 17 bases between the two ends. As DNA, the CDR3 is TGTGCCAGCAGCTCATCCACGGGTGCCGCAGAAAAACTGTTTTTT. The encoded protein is CASSSSTGAAEKLFF.

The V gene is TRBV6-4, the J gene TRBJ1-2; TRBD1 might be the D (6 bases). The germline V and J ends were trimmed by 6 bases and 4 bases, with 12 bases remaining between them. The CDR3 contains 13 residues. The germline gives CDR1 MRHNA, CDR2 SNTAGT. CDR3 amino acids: CASSLQGGYGYTF. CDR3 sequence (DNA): TGTGCCAGCAGCTTACAGGGTGGCTATGGCTACACCTTC.

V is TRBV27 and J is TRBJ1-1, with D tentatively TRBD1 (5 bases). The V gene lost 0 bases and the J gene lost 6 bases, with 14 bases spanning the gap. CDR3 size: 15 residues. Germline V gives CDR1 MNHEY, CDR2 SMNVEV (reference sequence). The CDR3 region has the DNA TGTGCCAGCAGTTTATCCCTCGACAGTGCCCCTGAAGCTTTCTTT. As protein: CASSLSLDSAPEAFF.

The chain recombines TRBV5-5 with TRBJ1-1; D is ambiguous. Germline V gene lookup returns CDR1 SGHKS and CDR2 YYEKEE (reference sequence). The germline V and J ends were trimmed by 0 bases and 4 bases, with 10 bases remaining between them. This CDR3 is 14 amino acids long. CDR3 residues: CASSLDGSRTEAFF. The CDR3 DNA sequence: TGTGCCAGCAGCTTGGACGGGAGTCGCACTGAAGCTTTCTTT.